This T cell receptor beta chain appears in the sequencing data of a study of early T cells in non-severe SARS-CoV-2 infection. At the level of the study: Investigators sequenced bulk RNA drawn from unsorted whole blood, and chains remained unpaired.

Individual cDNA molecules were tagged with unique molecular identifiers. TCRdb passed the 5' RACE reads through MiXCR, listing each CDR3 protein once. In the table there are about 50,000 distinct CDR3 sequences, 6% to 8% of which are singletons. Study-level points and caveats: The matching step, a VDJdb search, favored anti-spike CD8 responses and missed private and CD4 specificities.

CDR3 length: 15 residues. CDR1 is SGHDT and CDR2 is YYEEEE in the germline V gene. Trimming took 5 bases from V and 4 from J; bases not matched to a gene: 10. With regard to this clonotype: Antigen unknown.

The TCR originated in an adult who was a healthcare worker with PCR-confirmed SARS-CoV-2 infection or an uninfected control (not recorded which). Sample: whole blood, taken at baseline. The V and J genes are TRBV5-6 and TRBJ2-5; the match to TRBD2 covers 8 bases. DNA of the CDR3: TGTGCCAGCAGGCTCGGACTAGCTGCTATAGAGACCCAGTACTTC. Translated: CASRLGLAAIETQYF.